Listed below are T cell receptor beta chains from one sample, sequenced in a study of blood T cells in healthy people across ages. TCRdb re-called the 5' RACE reads through MiXCR, storing one row per CDR3 protein. This table holds roughly 1,000,000 distinct CDR3 sequences, approximately 25% found once. These data were likewise used in another study, on T cells of mothers and their children.

The specimen was blood. The receptor set was obtained from a girl aged 2 to 10 in good health. CDR3s include the opening cysteine and the closing phenylalanine or tryptophan. Fields, in order: clone size, V gene, D gene, J gene, CDR3 protein, CDR3 DNA. A D gene is named only where the DNA matches it firmly. A row's size may be missing; if present it is once, few, many or a size class.

size: .; V: TRBV7-2; D: TRBD2; J: TRBJ2-7; CDR3: CASSSSGRTLSYEQYF; DNA: TGTGCCAGCAGCTCTAGCGGGAGGACCCTCTCCTACGAGCAGTACTTC
size: few; V: TRBV12-3/TRBV12-4; D: .; J: TRBJ2-5; CDR3: CASSPPGGARETQYF; DNA: TGTGCCAGCAGCCCTCCTGGAGGGGCTCGAGAGACCCAGTACTTC
size: few; V: TRBV6-2/TRBV6-3; D: .; J: TRBJ2-7; CDR3: CASSLSVGQIYEQYF; DNA: TGTGCCAGCAGTTTAAGTGTTGGGCAGATCTACGAGCAGTACTTC
size: few; V: TRBV7-9; D: .; J: TRBJ1-2; CDR3: CASSTGTIDYGYTF; DNA: TGTGCCAGCAGCACCGGGACAATTGACTATGGCTACACCTTC
size: few; V: TRBV20-1; D: .; J: TRBJ2-3; CDR3: CSARGLSASGTDTQYF; DNA: TGCAGTGCTAGAGGTCTATCGGCTAGCGGCACAGATACGCAGTATTTT
size: few; V: TRBV7-9; D: .; J: TRBJ2-1; CDR3: CASRPWSSYNEQFF; DNA: TGTGCCAGCCGCCCGTGGAGCTCCTACAATGAGCAGTTCTTC
size: .; V: TRBV5-1; D: TRBD1; J: TRBJ1-2; CDR3: CASSSEGAHGYTF; DNA: TGCGCCAGCAGCTCCGAGGGGGCGCATGGCTACACCTTC
size: few; V: TRBV12-3/TRBV12-4; D: TRBD1; J: TRBJ2-3; CDR3: CASSGTDRVADTQYF; DNA: TGTGCCAGCAGTGGGACAGACAGGGTCGCAGATACGCAGTATTTT
size: .; V: TRBV7-9; D: TRBD1; J: TRBJ1-6; CDR3: CASSLDPGRGNSPLHF; DNA: TGTGCCAGCAGCTTAGACCCGGGCAGGGGGAATTCACCCCTCCACTTT
size: .; V: TRBV9; D: .; J: TRBJ2-1; CDR3: CASSGNSDEQFF; DNA: TGTGCCAGCAGCGGGAACAGCGATGAGCAGTTCTTC
size: .; V: TRBV12-3/TRBV12-4; D: TRBD2; J: TRBJ2-5; CDR3: CASSTLGPSGSETHYF; DNA: TGTGCCAGCAGTACCTTAGGGCCTAGCGGTTCCGAGACCCACTACTTC
size: .; V: TRBV28; D: TRBD1; J: TRBJ1-1; CDR3: CASSWTGGSNTEAFF; DNA: TGTGCCAGCAGCTGGACAGGGGGCTCTAACACTGAAGCTTTCTTT
size: .; V: TRBV20-1; D: .; J: TRBJ2-1; CDR3: CSAREDGINEQFF; DNA: TGCAGTGCTAGAGAGGACGGAATCAATGAGCAGTTCTTC
size: .; V: TRBV20-1; D: TRBD2; J: TRBJ2-1; CDR3: CSARSLAGSEQFF; DNA: TGCAGTGCTAGAAGCCTAGCGGGGTCTGAGCAGTTCTTC
size: .; V: TRBV20-1; D: .; J: TRBJ2-1; CDR3: CSANTPGNEQFF; DNA: TGCAGTGCTAATACACCAGGTAATGAGCAGTTCTTC
size: .; V: TRBV9; D: .; J: TRBJ2-7; CDR3: CASSPRHGRYYEQYF; DNA: TGTGCCAGCAGTCCTAGGCACGGGCGTTACTACGAGCAGTACTTC
size: .; V: TRBV5-6; D: .; J: TRBJ1-3; CDR3: CASSLEVRSSGNTIYF; DNA: TGTGCCAGCAGCTTGGAAGTCAGGAGCTCTGGAAACACCATATATTTT
size: few; V: TRBV6-5; D: .; J: TRBJ2-7; CDR3: CASSYSATKSSYEQYF; DNA: TGTGCCAGCAGTTACTCGGCCACCAAGAGCTCCTACGAGCAGTACTTC
size: few; V: TRBV29-1; D: .; J: TRBJ2-6; CDR3: CSVYSTALGANVLTF; DNA: TGCAGCGTTTATTCGACCGCGCTCGGGGCCAACGTCCTGACTTTC
size: few; V: TRBV9; D: .; J: TRBJ2-3; CDR3: CASSVAPYLASPDTQYF; DNA: TGTGCCAGCAGCGTAGCCCCCTACCTAGCTTCTCCAGATACGCAGTATTTT
size: .; V: TRBV14; D: TRBD1; J: TRBJ1-1; CDR3: CASRQGVEAFF; DNA: TGTGCCAGCAGACAGGGGGTCGAAGCTTTCTTT
size: few; V: TRBV7-9; D: .; J: TRBJ1-2; CDR3: CASSPGEISPF; DNA: TGTGCCAGCAGCCCAGGGGAGATTTCTCCCTTC
size: few; V: TRBV6-2/TRBV6-3; D: .; J: TRBJ2-1; CDR3: CASISVPSYNEQFF; DNA: TGTGCCAGCATAAGCGTCCCCTCTTACAATGAGCAGTTCTTC
size: few; V: TRBV7-2; D: TRBD2; J: TRBJ2-2; CDR3: CASSSGLANTGELFF; DNA: TGTGCCAGCAGCTCGGGACTAGCGAACACCGGGGAGCTGTTTTTT
size: .; V: TRBV19; D: .; J: TRBJ2-5; CDR3: CASSMGVSAGETQYF; DNA: TGTGCCAGTAGTATGGGAGTTAGCGCTGGTGAGACCCAGTACTTC
size: few; V: TRBV7-9; D: .; J: TRBJ2-3; CDR3: CASSLPDSTDTQYF; DNA: TGTGCCAGCAGCTTACCCGACAGCACAGATACGCAGTATTTT
size: few; V: TRBV4-3; D: .; J: TRBJ2-4; CDR3: CASSQEKGPYGNIQYF; DNA: TGCGCCAGCAGCCAAGAAAAGGGCCCGTACGGAAACATTCAGTACTTC